The clone carrying this TCR beta chain appeared once. What it recognizes is unknown. This sample is drawn from a study of identifying expanded T cells in peripheral blood. General study points: Variance in clone template counts between approximately two-week samples significantly increased with total template count across all healthy donors. Approximately 1.1 clones differed between technical replicates, versus around 15 and 18 over time.

Clones were sequenced by immunoSEQ multiplex PCR, and TCRdb holds only the in-frame ones, with some missing. The data show approximately 90,000 clones, about 90% seen once. The CDR3 runs 14 residues. V was pared by 2 bases and J by 5 bases, with 9 bases between. From germline, CDR1 is MNHEY and CDR2 SVGAGI. No infections or other immune events were documented during collection. V gene TRBV6-5 combines with J gene TRBJ2-2, with D unresolved. The TCR originated in a person between 18 and 75 years old in good health. The sample comprised blood. CDR3 loop: CASSYSPRTGELFF. In nucleotides, the CDR3 is TGTGCCAGCAGTTACAGCCCGAGGACCGGGGAGCTGTTTTTT.